The 12 T cell receptor beta chains in this list originate from one sample, sequenced in a study of cytomegalovirus exposure and HLA in healthy donors. Primers included in the PCR were 60 Vbeta and 13 Jbeta primers. Repertoires were generated with immunoSEQ multiplex PCR, while TCRdb's copy carries only in-frame clones and drops some. In the table there are more than 75,000 clones, around four fifths of which are singletons. The specimen was PBMCs. The receptors stem from a woman aged 18 to 35 in good health and CMV-seropositive.

The chain joins TRBV4-1 to TRBJ1-6; no reliable D call. The V gene's germline CDR1 is MGHRA and CDR2 YSYEKL. V was trimmed by 6 bases and J by 9 bases, leaving 15 bases between them. The CDR3 contains 14 residues. In DNA form, the CDR3 reads TGCGCCAGCAGAGAGGGAGCAATACCTTCACCCCTCCACTTT. Translating it yields CASREGAIPSPLHF.

This clone was recorded only once. The chain combines TRBV12-1 with TRBJ1-3; the table's D call, TRBD1, has no DNA check behind it. TRBV12-1 is classified as a pseudogene. The CDR3 covers 12 residues. Written as DNA, the CDR3 is TGTGCCAGCAGTTATCCAGGGAACACCATATATTTT. This translates into CASSYPGNTIYF.

The chain links TRBV5-6 to TRBJ2-7; 10 positions match TRBD1. Trimming took 3 bases from V and 7 from J; bases not matched to a gene: 10. Looked up from germline, CDR1 is SGHDT and CDR2 is YYEEEE. The CDR3 is 15 residues long. CDR3 residues: CASSWKGQGSREQYF. The CDR3 bases are TGTGCCAGCAGCTGGAAGGGACAGGGGTCAAGGGAGCAGTACTTC.

The chain combines TRBV7-9 with TRBJ1-1; D call uncertain. The CDR3 consists of 12 residues. CDR1 is SEHNR and CDR2 is FQNEAQ in the germline V gene (reference sequence). Trimming left V 2 bases short and J 11 bases short, with 12 bases between. The CDR3: CASSLRWGDAFF. The CDR3 DNA sequence: TGTGCCAGCAGCTTACGATGGGGAGATGCTTTCTTT.

The DNA for the CDR3 is TGTGCCAGCAGTGAAGCGACGAGGGTCTATGGCTACACCTTC. As protein: CASSEATRVYGYTF. This chain links TRBV25-1 with TRBJ1-2; unclear D gene. V was trimmed by 2 bases and J by 4 bases, leaving 11 bases between them. CDR3 length: 14 amino acids. Germline V gene data show CDR1 as MGHDK and CDR2 as SYGVNS.

V is TRBV18 and J is TRBJ2-2; 8 nucleotides align to TRBD1. There are 16 residues in the CDR3. J lost 0 bases, V lost 2 bases, and 2 bases had no gene match. Germline CDR1 is KGHSH and CDR2 is LQKENI. The CDR3 spells CASSPGQGPNTGELFF. In DNA, the CDR3 is TGTGCCAGCTCACCAGGACAGGGTCCGAACACCGGGGAGCTGTTTTTT.

The chain carries TRBV19 and TRBJ2-2; TRBD2 matches 13 bases. The germline V gene has CDR1 LNHDA and CDR2 SQIVND (reference sequence). The CDR3 length is 17 residues. V lost 4 bases to trimming and J lost 3 bases; unmatched junction nucleotides: 5. The CDR3 is CASSTPGLAGDTGELFF. The CDR3 DNA sequence: TGTGCCAGTAGTACCCCAGGACTAGCGGGAGACACCGGGGAGCTGTTTTTT.

This sequence joins TRBV6-5 and TRBJ2-1; no definite D call. This CDR3 has 14 residues. CDR1 MNHEY and CDR2 SVGAGI come from the germline V gene. With 5 bases removed from V and 5 bases from J, the gap between germline ends came to 13 bases. CDR3 loop: CASSESLAHNEQFF. DNA for the CDR3: TGTGCCAGCAGTGAGAGTTTAGCTCACAATGAGCAGTTCTTC.

The V and J genes are TRBV7-9 and TRBJ2-7, with TRBD2 matching 9 bases. V was clipped by 5 bases and J by 0 bases; unmatched bases: 2. This CDR3 contains 14 residues. Germline values: CDR1 SEHNR, CDR2 FQNEAQ (reference sequence). The CDR3 reads CASSPSGASYEQYF. CDR3 nucleotide sequence: TGTGCCAGCAGCCCTAGCGGGGCCTCCTACGAGCAGTACTTC.

V usage is TRBV6-1 and J usage is TRBJ2-5; 11 nucleotides match TRBD1. Trimming removed 9 bases from V and 4 bases from J; junction bases left unmatched: 1. This CDR3 has 12 amino acids. Germline V gene lookup returns CDR1 MNHNS and CDR2 SASEGT. The CDR3 is CARGTGGETQYF. The CDR3 coding sequence is TGTGCCAGGGGGACAGGGGGAGAGACCCAGTACTTC.

The chain joins TRBV5-6 to TRBJ2-3; the match to TRBD2 covers 10 bases. The CDR3 length is 15 residues. Germline assignment: CDR1 SGHDT and CDR2 YYEEEE. V was clipped by 4 bases and J by 5 bases; unmatched bases: 7. The CDR3 spells CASSNERGGGDTQYF. CDR3 nucleotides: TGTGCCAGCAGCAACGAGCGGGGGGGAGGAGATACGCAGTATTTT. The full variable domain, rest sourced from reference TRBV5-6 and TRBJ2-3, is DAGVTQSPTHLIKTRGQQVTLRCSPKSGHDTVSWYQQALGQGPQFIFQYYEEEERQRGNFPDRFSGHQFPNYSSELNVNALLLGDSALYLCASSNERGGGDTQYFGPGTRLTVL.

The V and J genes are TRBV5-1 and TRBJ1-4; D unresolved. Germline-derived CDR1 and CDR2 are SGHRS and YFSETQ. The CDR3 has 17 residues. V shed 0 bases and J shed 3 bases, with 15 bases lying between them. CDR3 in DNA: TGCGCCAGCAGCTTGGACGCAGGTGTCTATTCTAATGAAAAACTGTTTTTT. Amino acid sequence: CASSLDAGVYSNEKLFF.